Presented here are 11 T cell receptor beta chains from one specimen sequenced in a study of cytomegalovirus exposure and HLA in healthy donors. PCR involved 60 Vbeta and 13 Jbeta primers. Clones were sequenced by immunoSEQ multiplex PCR, and TCRdb holds only the in-frame ones, with some missing. Here the sample spans some 96,000 clones, 70% to 80% being singletons. Material: PBMCs. These receptor sequences come from a female donor in good health and CMV-seronegative.

The CDR3 DNA reads TGTGCCAGTAGTATCGGGACAGGGTTTGTCGGGGAGCTGTTTTTT. Translation gives CASSIGTGFVGELFF. The chain links TRBV19 to TRBJ2-2; TRBD1 matches at 9 bases. Germline trimming cut 3 bases from V and 7 bases from J; bases unmatched to any gene: 6. The germline gives CDR1 LNHDA, CDR2 SQIVND (reference sequence). This CDR3 region has 15 residues.

In DNA form, the CDR3 reads TGTGCCAGCAGCTACGGGGGGGCGGAGGAGCAGTACTTC. Residues: CASSYGGAEEQYF. The J gene is TRBJ2-7, the V gene TRBV6-1; 8 bases match TRBD2. CDR1 and CDR2 (germline): MNHNS, SASEGT. CDR3 length equals 13 residues. J gave up 7 bases and V 6 bases, and 8 bases lay outside the gene matches.

The gene calls are TRBV7-6 and TRBJ2-7; no clear D gene. V was clipped by 0 bases and J by 7 bases, with 7 bases between them. The length of the CDR3 is 12 residues. Germline values: CDR1 SGHVS, CDR2 FNYEAQ. CDR3 residues: CASSLAQREQYF. Written as DNA, the CDR3 is TGTGCCAGCAGCTTAGCCCAGAGGGAGCAGTACTTC.

The V call is TRBV18, the J call TRBJ1-2; 8 bases match TRBD1. Trimming took 0 bases from V and 4 from J; bases not matched to a gene: 1. CDR1 is KGHSH, CDR2 LQKENI, per germline. The CDR3 contains 14 residues. The CDR3 here is CASSPPTGVYGYTF. The CDR3 DNA sequence: TGTGCCAGCTCACCACCGACAGGGGTCTATGGCTACACCTTC.

V gene TRBV30 combines with J gene TRBJ1-1, with D tentatively TRBD1 (6 bases). V gave up 5 bases and J gave up 4 bases, with 20 bases separating them. Germline CDR1 reads GTSNPN; CDR2 reads SVGIG (reference sequence). The CDR3 contains 15 residues. The CDR3 reads CAWAAPGGGFTEAFF. CDR3 DNA sequence: TGTGCCTGGGCCGCCCCGGGGGGGGGCTTCACTGAAGCTTTCTTT.

V is TRBV29-1 and J is TRBJ1-1; D may be TRBD1 (6 bases). Germline V lookup: CDR1 SQVTM, CDR2 ANQGSEA. V lost 7 bases and J lost 8, with 26 bases in between. This CDR3 region has 15 residues. The CDR3 region has the DNA TGCAGCGGCGACCCCCGGCAGGGCGTGGACAGCGAAGCTTTCTTT. This gives the protein CSGDPRQGVDSEAFF.

The rearrangement uses TRBV7-2 and TRBJ1-4; weak D call: TRBD1 (5 bases). Germline assignment: CDR1 SGHTA and CDR2 FQGNSA. V was trimmed by 4 bases and J by 5 bases, leaving 14 bases between them. This CDR3 region has 15 residues. This CDR3 reads CASSSRGGLNEKLFF. Written as DNA, the CDR3 is TGTGCCAGCAGCTCCCGGGGGGGTCTGAATGAAAAACTGTTTTTT.

In its sample, this clone was seen a few times. The rearrangement uses TRBV6-5 and TRBJ1-3; D is possibly TRBD1 (5 bases). V was pared by 2 bases and J by 0 bases, with 11 bases between. Germline V gene sequence: CDR1 MNHEY, CDR2 SVGAGI. The CDR3 length is 16 residues. CDR3 loop: CASSYARGSSGNTIYF. DNA of the CDR3: TGTGCCAGCAGTTACGCCCGGGGGTCCTCTGGAAACACCATATATTTT.

The chain joins TRBV28 to TRBJ2-7; TRBD1 is a possible D gene (5 bases). The CDR3 has 17 amino acids. Per the germline V gene, CDR1 is MDHEN and CDR2 is SYDVKM. V was clipped by 7 bases and J by 3 bases, with 25 bases between them. CDR3 loop: CASNFGAQARTDYEQYF. CDR3 bases: TGTGCCAGCAATTTTGGGGCACAGGCCAGAACGGACTACGAGCAGTACTTC. The full variable domain, rest sourced from reference TRBV28 and TRBJ2-7, is DVKVTQSSRYLVKRTGEKVFLECVQDMDHENMFWYRQDPGLGLRLIYFSYDVKMKEKGDIPEGYSVSREKKERFSLILESASTNQTSMYLCASNFGAQARTDYEQYFGPGTRLTVT.

The genes are TRBV7-2 and TRBJ2-5; 7 nucleotides agree with TRBD1. The CDR3 covers 14 residues. CDR1 is SGHTA and CDR2 is FQGNSA in the germline V gene. The V gene end was trimmed by 5 bases and the J gene end by 1 base; junction bases not matched to a gene: 4. The CDR3 loop reads CASSRDRVQETQYF. In DNA form, the CDR3 reads TGTGCCAGCAGCCGTGACAGGGTCCAAGAGACCCAGTACTTC.

The chain recombines TRBV6-5 with TRBJ2-1, with D unclear. V was pared by 5 bases and J by 8 bases, with 16 bases between. The CDR3 is 14 amino acids. CDR1 and CDR2 from the germline V gene are MNHEY and SVGAGI. In DNA, the CDR3 is TGTGCCAGCAGTGAAAACCGAGGTCCGGATGAGCAGTTCTTC. It codes for CASSENRGPDEQFF.